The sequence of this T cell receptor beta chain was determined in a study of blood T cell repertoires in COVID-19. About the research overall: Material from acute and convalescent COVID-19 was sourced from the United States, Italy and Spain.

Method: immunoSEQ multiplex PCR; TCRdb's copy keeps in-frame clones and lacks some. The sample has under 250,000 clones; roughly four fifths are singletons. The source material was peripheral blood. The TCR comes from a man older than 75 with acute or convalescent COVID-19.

CDR3 sequence (DNA): TGTGCCAGCAACGTGGACATGTTGAATGAAAAACTGTTTTTT. It yields the protein CASNVDMLNEKLFF. V gene TRBV6-5 combines with J gene TRBJ1-4; D perhaps matches TRBD1 (5 bases). Trimming pared 7 bases from V and 5 bases from J, leaving 14 bases between. Germline assignment: CDR1 MNHEY and CDR2 SVGAGI. This CDR3 region has 14 residues.